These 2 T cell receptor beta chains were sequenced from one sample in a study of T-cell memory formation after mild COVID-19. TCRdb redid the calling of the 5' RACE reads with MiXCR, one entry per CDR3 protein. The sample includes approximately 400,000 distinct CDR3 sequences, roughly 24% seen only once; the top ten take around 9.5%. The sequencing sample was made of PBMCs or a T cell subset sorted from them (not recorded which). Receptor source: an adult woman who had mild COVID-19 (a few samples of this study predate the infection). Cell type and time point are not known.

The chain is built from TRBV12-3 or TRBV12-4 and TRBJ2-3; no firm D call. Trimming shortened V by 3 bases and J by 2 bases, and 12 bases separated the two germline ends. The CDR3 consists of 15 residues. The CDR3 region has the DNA TGTGCCAGCAGTTTTGGAGACCTCTCCACAGATACGCAGTATTTT. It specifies CASSFGDLSTDTQYF.

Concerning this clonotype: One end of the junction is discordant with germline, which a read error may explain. This CDR3 is CAWSRGLAGDFQCF. Written as DNA, the CDR3 is TGTGCCTGGTCCAGGGGGCTAGCGGGGGATTTCCAGTGCTTC. The gene calls are TRBV30 and TRBJ2-5; 10 bases map to TRBD2. CDR3 length: 14 amino acids. Germline lookup yields CDR1 GTSNPN and CDR2 SVGIG (reference sequence).